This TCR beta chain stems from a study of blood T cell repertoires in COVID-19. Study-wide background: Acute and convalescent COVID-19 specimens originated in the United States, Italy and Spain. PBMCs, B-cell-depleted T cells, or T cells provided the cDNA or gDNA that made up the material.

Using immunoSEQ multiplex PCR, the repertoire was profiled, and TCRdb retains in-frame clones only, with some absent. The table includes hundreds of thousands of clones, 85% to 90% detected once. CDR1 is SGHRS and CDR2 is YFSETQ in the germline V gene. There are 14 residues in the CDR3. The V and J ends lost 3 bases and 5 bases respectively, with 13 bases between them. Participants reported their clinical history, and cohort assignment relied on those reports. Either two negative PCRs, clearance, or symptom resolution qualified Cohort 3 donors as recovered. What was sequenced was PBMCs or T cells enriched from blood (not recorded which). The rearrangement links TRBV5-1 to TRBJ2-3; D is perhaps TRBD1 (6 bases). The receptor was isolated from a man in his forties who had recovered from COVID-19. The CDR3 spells CASSSTDRKDTQYF. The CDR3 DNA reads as TGCGCCAGCAGCTCCACGGACAGAAAAGATACGCAGTATTTT.